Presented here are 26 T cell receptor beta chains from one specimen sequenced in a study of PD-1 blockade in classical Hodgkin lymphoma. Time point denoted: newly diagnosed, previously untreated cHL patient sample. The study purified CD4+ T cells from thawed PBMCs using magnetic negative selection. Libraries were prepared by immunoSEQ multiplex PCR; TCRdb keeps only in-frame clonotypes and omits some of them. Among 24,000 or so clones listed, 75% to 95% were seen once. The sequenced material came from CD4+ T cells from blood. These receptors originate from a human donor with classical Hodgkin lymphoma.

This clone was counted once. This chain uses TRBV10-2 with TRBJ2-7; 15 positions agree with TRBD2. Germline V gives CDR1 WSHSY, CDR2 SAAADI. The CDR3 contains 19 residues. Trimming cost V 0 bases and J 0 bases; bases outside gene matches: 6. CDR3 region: CASSESGLAGGYSSYEQYF. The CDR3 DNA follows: TGCGCCAGCAGTGAGTCGGGACTAGCGGGGGGTTACAGCTCCTACGAGCAGTACTTC.

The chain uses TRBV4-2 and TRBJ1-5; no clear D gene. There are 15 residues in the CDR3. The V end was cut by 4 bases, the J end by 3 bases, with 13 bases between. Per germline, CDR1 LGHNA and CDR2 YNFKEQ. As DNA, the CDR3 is TGTGCCAGCAGCCCTTTATCGACGGACAATCAGCCCCAGCATTTT. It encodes CASSPLSTDNQPQHF.

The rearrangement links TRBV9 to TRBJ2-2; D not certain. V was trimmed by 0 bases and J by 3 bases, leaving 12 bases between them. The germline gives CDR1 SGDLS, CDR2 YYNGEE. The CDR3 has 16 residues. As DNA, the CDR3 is TGTGCCAGCAGCGTAGGTTACCTGGGTGACACCGGGGAGCTGTTTTTT. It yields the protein CASSVGYLGDTGELFF.

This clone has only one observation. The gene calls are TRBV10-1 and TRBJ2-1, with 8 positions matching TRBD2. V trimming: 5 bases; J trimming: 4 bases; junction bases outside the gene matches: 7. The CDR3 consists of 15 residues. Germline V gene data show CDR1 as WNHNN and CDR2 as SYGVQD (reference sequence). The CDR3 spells CASSPGGGRYNEQFF. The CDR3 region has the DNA TGCGCCAGCAGTCCCGGGGGGGGACGGTACAATGAGCAGTTCTTC.

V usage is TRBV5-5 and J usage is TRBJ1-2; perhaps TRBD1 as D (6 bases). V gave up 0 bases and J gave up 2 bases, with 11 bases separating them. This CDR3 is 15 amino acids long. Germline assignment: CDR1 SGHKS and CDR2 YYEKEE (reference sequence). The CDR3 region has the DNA TGTGCCAGCAGCTTGGTTTCAGGGGACAACTATGGCTACACCTTC. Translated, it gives CASSLVSGDNYGYTF.

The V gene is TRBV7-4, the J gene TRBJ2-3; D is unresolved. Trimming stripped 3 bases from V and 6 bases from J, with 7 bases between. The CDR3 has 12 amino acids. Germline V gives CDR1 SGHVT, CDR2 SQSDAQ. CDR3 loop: CASSFWTDTQYF. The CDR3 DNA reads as TGTGCCAGCAGCTTCTGGACGGATACGCAGTATTTT.

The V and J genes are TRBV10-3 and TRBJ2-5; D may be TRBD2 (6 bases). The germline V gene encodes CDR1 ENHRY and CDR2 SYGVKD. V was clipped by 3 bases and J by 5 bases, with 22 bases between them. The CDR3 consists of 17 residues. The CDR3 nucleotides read TGTGCCATCAGTGACCCCGGGGGACCCACGCGTGGGGAGACCCAGTACTTC. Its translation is CAISDPGGPTRGETQYF.

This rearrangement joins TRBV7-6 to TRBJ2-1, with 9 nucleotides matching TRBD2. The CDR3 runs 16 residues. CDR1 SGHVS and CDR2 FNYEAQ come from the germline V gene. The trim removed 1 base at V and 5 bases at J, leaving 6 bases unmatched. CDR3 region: CASSLGSGGRDNEQFF. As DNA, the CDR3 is TGTGCCAGCAGCTTAGGTAGCGGGGGACGGGACAATGAGCAGTTCTTC.

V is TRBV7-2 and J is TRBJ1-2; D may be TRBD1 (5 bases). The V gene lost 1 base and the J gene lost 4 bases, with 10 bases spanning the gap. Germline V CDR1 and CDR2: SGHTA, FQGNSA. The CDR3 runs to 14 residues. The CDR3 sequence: CASSLGGDPYGYTF. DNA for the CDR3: TGTGCCAGCAGCTTAGGAGGGGACCCCTATGGCTACACCTTC.

The CDR3: CAISESGTENTEAFF. The DNA for the CDR3 is TGTGCCATCAGTGAGTCGGGGACAGAAAACACTGAAGCTTTCTTT. The chain combines TRBV10-3 with TRBJ1-1; 7 bases agree with TRBD1. The CDR3 has 15 residues. J lost 2 bases, V lost 0 bases, and 3 bases had no gene match. Germline V gene lookup returns CDR1 ENHRY and CDR2 SYGVKD.

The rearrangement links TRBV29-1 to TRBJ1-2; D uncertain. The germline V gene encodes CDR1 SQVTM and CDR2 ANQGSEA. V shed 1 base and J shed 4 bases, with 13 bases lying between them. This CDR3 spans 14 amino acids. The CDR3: CSVEGLGSTYGYTF. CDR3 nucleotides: TGCAGCGTTGAAGGTCTGGGGTCTACCTATGGCTACACCTTC.

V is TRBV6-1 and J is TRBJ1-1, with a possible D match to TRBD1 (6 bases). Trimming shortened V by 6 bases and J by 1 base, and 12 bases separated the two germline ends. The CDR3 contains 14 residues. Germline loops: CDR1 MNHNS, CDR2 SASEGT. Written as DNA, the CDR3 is TGTGCCAGCAGCCTACAGGGACAGAACACTGAAGCTTTCTTT. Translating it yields CASSLQGQNTEAFF.

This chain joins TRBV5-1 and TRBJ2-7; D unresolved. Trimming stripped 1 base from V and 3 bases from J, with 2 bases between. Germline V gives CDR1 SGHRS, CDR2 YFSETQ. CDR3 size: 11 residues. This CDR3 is CASSLNYEQYF. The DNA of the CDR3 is TGCGCCAGCAGCTTGAACTACGAGCAGTACTTC.

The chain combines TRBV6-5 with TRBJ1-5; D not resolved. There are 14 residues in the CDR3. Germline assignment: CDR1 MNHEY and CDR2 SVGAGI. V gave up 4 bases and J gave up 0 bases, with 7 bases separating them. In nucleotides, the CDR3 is TGTGCCAGCAGTTCGCGTTATAGCAATCAGCCCCAGCATTTT. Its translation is CASSSRYSNQPQHF.

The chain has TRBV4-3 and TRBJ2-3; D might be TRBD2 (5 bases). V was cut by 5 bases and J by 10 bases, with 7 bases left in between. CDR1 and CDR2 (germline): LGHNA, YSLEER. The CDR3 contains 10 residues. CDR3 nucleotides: TGCGCCAGCAGCGACGGGGCGCAGTATTTT. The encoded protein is CASSDGAQYF.

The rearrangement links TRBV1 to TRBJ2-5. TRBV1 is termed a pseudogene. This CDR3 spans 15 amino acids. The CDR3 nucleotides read TGCACCAGCAGCCAAGAGGAGGGGGTTGGGGAGACCCAGTACTTC. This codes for CTSSQEEGVGETQYF.

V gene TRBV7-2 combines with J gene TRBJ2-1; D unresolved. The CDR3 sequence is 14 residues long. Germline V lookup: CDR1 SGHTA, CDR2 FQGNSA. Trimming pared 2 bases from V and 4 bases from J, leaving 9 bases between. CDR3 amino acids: CASSLMALYNEQFF. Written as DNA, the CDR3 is TGTGCCAGCAGCTTAATGGCTTTATACAATGAGCAGTTCTTC. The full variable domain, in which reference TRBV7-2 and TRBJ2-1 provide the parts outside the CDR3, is GAGVSQSPSNKVTEKGKDVELRCDPISGHTALYWYRQSLGQGLEFLIYFQGNSAPDKSGLPSDRFSAERTGGSVSTLTIQRTQQEDSAVYLCASSLMALYNEQFFGPGTRLTVL.

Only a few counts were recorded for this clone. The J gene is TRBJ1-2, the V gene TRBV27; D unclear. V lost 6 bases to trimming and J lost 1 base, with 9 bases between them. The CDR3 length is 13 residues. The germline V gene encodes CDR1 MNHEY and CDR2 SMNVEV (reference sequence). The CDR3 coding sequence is TGTGCCAGCAGGCTGACGATTAACTATGGCTACACCTTC. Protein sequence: CASRLTINYGYTF.

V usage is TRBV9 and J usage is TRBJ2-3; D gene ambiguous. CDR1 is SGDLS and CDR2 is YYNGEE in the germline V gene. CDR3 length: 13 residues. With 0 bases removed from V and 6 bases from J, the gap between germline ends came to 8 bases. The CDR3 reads CASSVASADTQYF. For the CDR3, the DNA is TGTGCCAGCAGCGTAGCCAGCGCGGATACGCAGTATTTT.

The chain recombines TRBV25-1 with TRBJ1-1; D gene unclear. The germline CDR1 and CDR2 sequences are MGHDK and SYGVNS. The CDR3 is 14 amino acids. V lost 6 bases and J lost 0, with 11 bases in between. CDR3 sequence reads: CASSGELMNTEAFF. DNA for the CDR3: TGTGCCAGCAGCGGAGAGCTCATGAACACTGAAGCTTTCTTT.

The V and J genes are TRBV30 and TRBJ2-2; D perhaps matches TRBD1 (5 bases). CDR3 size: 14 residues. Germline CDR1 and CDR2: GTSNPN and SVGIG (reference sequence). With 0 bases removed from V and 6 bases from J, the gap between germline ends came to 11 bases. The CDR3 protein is CAWSVGAIPGELFF. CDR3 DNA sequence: TGTGCCTGGAGTGTAGGGGCTATCCCCGGGGAGCTGTTTTTT.

Written as DNA, the CDR3 is TGTGCCAGCAGCGTAGACCCAGGGGGCGGCTATGGCTACACCTTC. It codes for CASSVDPGGGYGYTF. The rearrangement uses TRBV9 and TRBJ1-2; 8 bases agree with TRBD1. Unmatched junction bases numbered 5, after V lost 0 bases and J lost 4 bases. Germline assignment: CDR1 SGDLS and CDR2 YYNGEE. The CDR3 loop spans 15 amino acids.

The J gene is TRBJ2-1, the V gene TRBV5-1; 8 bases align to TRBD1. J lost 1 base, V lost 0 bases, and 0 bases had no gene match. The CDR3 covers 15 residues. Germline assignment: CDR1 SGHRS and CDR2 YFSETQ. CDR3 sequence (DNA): TGCGCCAGCAGCTTGGGACAGGGGTCCTACAATGAGCAGTTCTTC. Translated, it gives CASSLGQGSYNEQFF.

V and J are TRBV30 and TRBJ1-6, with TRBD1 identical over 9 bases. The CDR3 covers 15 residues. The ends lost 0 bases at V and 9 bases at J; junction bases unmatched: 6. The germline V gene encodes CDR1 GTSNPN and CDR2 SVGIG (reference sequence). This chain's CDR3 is CAWSVGGQGTSPLHF. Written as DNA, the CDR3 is TGTGCCTGGAGTGTAGGGGGACAGGGAACTTCACCCCTCCACTTT.

This CDR3 reads CASSTGTSGINEQFF. The CDR3 coding sequence is TGTGCCAGCAGCACCGGGACTAGCGGGATCAATGAGCAGTTCTTC. V is TRBV7-9 and J is TRBJ2-1; TRBD2 agrees at 13 bases. The CDR3 is made up of 15 amino acids. The germline gives CDR1 SEHNR, CDR2 FQNEAQ (reference sequence). The V gene end was trimmed by 5 bases and the J gene end by 6 bases; junction bases not matched to a gene: 4.

The CDR3 DNA is TGTGCCACCAGCAGAGAGCGGGGGGGACTCCTAGCGGATACGCAGTATTTT. This translates into CATSRERGGLLADTQYF. This chain joins TRBV15 and TRBJ2-3, with 9 bases aligning to TRBD2. The CDR3 runs to 17 residues. Germline-derived CDR1 and CDR2 are LNHNV and YYDKDF (reference sequence). V dropped 0 bases and J dropped 6; count of bases not matched to a gene: 10. The full variable domain, rest sourced from reference TRBV15 and TRBJ2-3, is DAMVIQNPRYQVTQFGKPVTLSCSQTLNHNVMYWYQQKSSQAPKLLFHYYDKDFNNEADTPDNFQSRRPNTSFCFLDIRSPGLGDTAMYLCATSRERGGLLADTQYFGPGTRLTVL.